This T cell receptor beta chain was captured in a study of CD4+ T cells in melanoma. The study, taken as a whole, reports: CD8+ T cell, macrophage and B cell function reportedly correlated with neoantigen-specific CD4+ T cells. Reportedly, melanoma neoantigen-specific CD4+ T cells showed varied differentiation states.

Comments on this clone: Its matching antigen is unknown.

CDR3 length: 15 amino acids. The V and J ends lost 1 base and 2 bases, in that order; junction bases with no gene match: 3. Looked up from germline, CDR1 is SGHTA and CDR2 is FQGNSA. This table comes from immunoSEQ multiplex PCR, and its TCRdb copy is limited to in-frame clones, with some not included. The sample has approximately 110,000 clones, 80% to 95% seen once. The source material was peripheral blood. This receptor was obtained from a human donor with melanoma. V usage is TRBV7-2 and J usage is TRBJ2-7; 9 bases match TRBD2. CDR3 region: CASSLVVAGAYEQYF. The CDR3 DNA sequence: TGTGCCAGCAGCTTAGTGGTAGCGGGGGCCTACGAGCAGTACTTC.